Given below is one TCR beta chain in context. Its antigen is unidentified. The data belong to a study of T cells expressing NK-cell markers. Study-level findings and limits: Over 5 donors carried dominant NKG2C+ clonotypes that made up about 1.0-7.0% of their CD8+ T cells. Several of the donors also had these clonotypes leading their CD3+CD56-NKG2C+ fraction.

TCRdb re-called the 5' RACE reads and gives one entry per CDR3 protein, without DNA. The sample table includes about 460,000 distinct CDR3 sequences. This receptor was obtained from a woman aged 50 to 60 in good health. Sequenced: blood T cells: a sorted CD56 or NKG2C T cell subset, CD4+ or CD8+ T cells, or bulk PBMC T cells (not recorded which).

CDR3 loop: CASSTSASTDTQYF. This sequence joins TRBV6-5 and TRBJ2-3. The CDR3 length is 14 residues. CDR1 is MNHEY, CDR2 SVGAGI, per germline.